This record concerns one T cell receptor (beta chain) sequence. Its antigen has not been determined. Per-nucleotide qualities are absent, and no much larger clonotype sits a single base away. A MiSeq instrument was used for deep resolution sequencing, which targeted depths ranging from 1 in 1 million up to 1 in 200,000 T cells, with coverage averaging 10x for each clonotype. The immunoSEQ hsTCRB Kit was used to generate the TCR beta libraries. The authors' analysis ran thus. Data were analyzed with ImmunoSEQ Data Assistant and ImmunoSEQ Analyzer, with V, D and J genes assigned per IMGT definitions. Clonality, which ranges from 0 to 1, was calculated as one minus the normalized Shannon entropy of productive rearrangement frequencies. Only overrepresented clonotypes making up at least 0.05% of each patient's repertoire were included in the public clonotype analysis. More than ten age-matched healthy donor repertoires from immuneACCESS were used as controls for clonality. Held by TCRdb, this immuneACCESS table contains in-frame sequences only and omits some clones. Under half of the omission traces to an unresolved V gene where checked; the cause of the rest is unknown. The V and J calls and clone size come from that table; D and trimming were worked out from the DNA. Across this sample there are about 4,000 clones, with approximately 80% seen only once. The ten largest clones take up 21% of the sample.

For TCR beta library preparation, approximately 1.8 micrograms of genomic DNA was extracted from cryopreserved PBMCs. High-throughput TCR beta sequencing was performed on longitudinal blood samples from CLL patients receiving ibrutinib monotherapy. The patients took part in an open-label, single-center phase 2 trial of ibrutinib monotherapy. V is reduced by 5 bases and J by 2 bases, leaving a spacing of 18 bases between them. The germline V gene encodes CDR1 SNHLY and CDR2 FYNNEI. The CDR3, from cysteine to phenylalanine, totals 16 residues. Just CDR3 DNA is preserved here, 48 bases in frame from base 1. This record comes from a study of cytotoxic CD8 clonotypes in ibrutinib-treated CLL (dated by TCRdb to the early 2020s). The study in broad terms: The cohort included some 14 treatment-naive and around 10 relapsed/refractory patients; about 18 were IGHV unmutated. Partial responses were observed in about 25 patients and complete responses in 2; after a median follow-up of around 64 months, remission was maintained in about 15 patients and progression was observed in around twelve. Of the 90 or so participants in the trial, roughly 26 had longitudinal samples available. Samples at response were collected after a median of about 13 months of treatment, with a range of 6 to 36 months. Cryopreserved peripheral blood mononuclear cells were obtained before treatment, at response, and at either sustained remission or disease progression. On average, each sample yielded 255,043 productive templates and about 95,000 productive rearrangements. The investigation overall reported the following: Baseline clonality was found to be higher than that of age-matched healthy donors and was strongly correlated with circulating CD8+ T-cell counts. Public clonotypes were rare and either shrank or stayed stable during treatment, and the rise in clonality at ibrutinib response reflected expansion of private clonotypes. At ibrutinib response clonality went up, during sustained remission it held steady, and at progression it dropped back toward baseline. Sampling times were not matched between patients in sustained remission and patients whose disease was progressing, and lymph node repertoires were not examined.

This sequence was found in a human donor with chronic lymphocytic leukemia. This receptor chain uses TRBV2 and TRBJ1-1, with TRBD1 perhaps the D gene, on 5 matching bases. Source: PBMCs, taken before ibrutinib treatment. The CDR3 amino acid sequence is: CASSYALRTTNTEAFF. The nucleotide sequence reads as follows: TGTGCCAGCAGTTACGCTCTCCGGACAACCAACACTGAAGCTTTCTTT.